One sample yielded the 6 T cell receptor beta chains listed below, sequenced in a study of blood T cell repertoires in COVID-19. Assay used: immunoSEQ multiplex PCR; TCRdb lists only in-frame clones, some missing. The sample gives tens of thousands of clones, nearly 90% of which show up once; approximately 2.8% is in the top ten. The sequenced sample consisted of peripheral blood. These receptors came from a man aged 50 to 60 with active COVID-19.

The chain uses TRBV6-5 and TRBJ1-2; D is ambiguous. Germline V lookup: CDR1 MNHEY, CDR2 SVGAGI. V lost 0 bases, J lost 2 bases, and 10 bases lay in between. CDR3 length equals 15 residues. CDR3 sequence (DNA): TGTGCCAGCAGTTACTCGTCGAGAGAAAACTATGGCTACACCTTC. The encoded protein is CASSYSSRENYGYTF.

V is TRBV7-9 and J is TRBJ2-7, with D perhaps TRBD1 (8 bases). Trimming left V 3 bases short and J 5 bases short, with 23 bases between. Per the germline V gene, CDR1 is SEHNR and CDR2 is FQNEAQ (reference sequence). This CDR3 is 17 amino acids long. For the CDR3, the DNA is TGTGCCAGCAGCTTGTTTTTCGGGGGGACAGGTCGCAACGAGCAGTACTTC. Its translation is CASSLFFGGTGRNEQYF. Full variable domain (rest looked up from reference TRBV7-9 and TRBJ2-7): DTGVSQNPRHKITKRGQNVTFRCDPISEHNRLYWYRQTLGQGPEFLTYFQNEAQLEKSRLLSDRFSAERPKGSFSTLEIQRTEQGDSAMYLCASSLFFGGTGRNEQYFGPGTRLTVT.

The chain couples TRBV7-3 to TRBJ2-7, with 7 positions matching TRBD1. With V trimmed by 4 bases and J by 2 bases, 8 bases remained unmatched. The CDR3 contains 15 residues. Germline loops: CDR1 SGHTA, CDR2 FQGTGA. The CDR3 region has the DNA TGTGCCAGCAGCTATAACGACGGGACAGCCTACGAGCAGTACTTC. As protein: CASSYNDGTAYEQYF.

The chain links TRBV28 to TRBJ2-2, with no clear D. The CDR3 loop spans 12 amino acids. V was shortened by 8 bases and J by 0 bases, with 4 bases between the two germline ends. Germline CDR1 and CDR2: MDHEN and SYDVKM. The CDR3 loop is CASLPNTGELFF. As DNA, the CDR3 is TGTGCCAGCCTCCCGAACACCGGGGAGCTGTTTTTT.

The chain couples TRBV18 to TRBJ2-3; TRBD1 might be the D (6 bases). V dropped 2 bases and J dropped 4 bases, with 13 bases sitting between them. Germline V gene sequence: CDR1 KGHSH, CDR2 LQKENI. The CDR3 is 15 amino acids. The CDR3 protein is CASSPNARGSDTQYF. The CDR3 region has the DNA TGTGCCAGCTCACCAAACGCAAGGGGGTCAGATACGCAGTATTTT. The full variable domain, with the rest looked up from reference TRBV18 and TRBJ2-3, is NAGVMQNPRHLVRRRGQEARLRCSPMKGHSHVYWYRQLPEEGLKFMVYLQKENIIDESGMPKERFSAEFPKEGPSILRIQQVVRGDSAAYFCASSPNARGSDTQYFGPGTRLTVL.

In this sample, this clone turned up once. CDR3 nucleotide sequence: TGTGCCAGCAGCTCCCCGGGACAAGGGATAAGCACAGATACGCAGTATTTT. This translates into CASSSPGQGISTDTQYF. The rearrangement uses TRBV5-4 and TRBJ2-3; TRBD1 might be the D (6 bases). In germline, CDR1 is SGHNT, CDR2 YYREEE (reference sequence). The CDR3 loop spans 17 amino acids. V was pared by 3 bases and J by 0 bases, with 17 bases between.